This TCR beta chain is from a study of cytomegalovirus exposure and HLA in healthy donors. General study points: Most CMV-associated TCR beta chains appeared HLA-restricted in a later analysis. Trimming of TCR beta V- and J-genes showed a link, identified in a later analysis, to a missense DCLRE1C variant.

Comments on this clone: Its cognate antigen is unknown.

The CDR3 covers 15 residues. Germline V gives CDR1 MNHEY, CDR2 SVGAGI. V was cut by 6 bases and J by 6 bases, with 15 bases left in between. The study ran its PCR with 60 Vbeta and 13 Jbeta primers. TCRdb's table, derived via immunoSEQ multiplex PCR, lists solely in-frame clones and lacks some. The table includes roughly 62,000 clones, roughly 77% detected once. This sequence was found in a woman aged 40 to 50 in good health and CMV-seropositive. The rearrangement uses TRBV6-5 and TRBJ1-6, with D possibly being TRBD1 (6 bases). Material for sequencing was PBMCs. The CDR3 bases are TGTGCCAGCAGCACCCCAAGGGGGGGTAATTCACCCCTCCACTTT. Protein: CASSTPRGGNSPLHF.